Listed here is a single TCR beta chain. These data come from a study of CD8 T cells in Susac syndrome. Germline values: CDR1 LNHNV, CDR2 YYDKDF (reference sequence). Trimming stripped 2 bases from V and 3 bases from J, with 13 bases between. This CDR3 region has 15 residues. With random hexamers, roughly 0.45 to 1 ug RNA was reverse transcribed. Coverage of TCR beta CDR3 amplification by immunoSEQ multiplex PCR extended to 54 Vbeta and 13 Jbeta. From the immunoSEQ multiplex PCR reads, TCRdb called clonotypes with MiXCR, one entry per CDR3 protein. The data show about 130,000 distinct CDR3 sequences, around 94% seen once.

This sequence joins TRBV15 and TRBJ2-5, with D tentatively TRBD1 (5 bases). The clonotype comes from a human donor with Susac syndrome. The sample comprised CD8+ T cells from PBMCs. As DNA, the CDR3 is TGTGCCACCAGCAGAATATCAGGGTACGAAGAGACCCAGTACTTC. It yields the protein CATSRISGYEETQYF.